This is a list of T cell receptor beta chains from one sample in a study of blood T cell repertoires in COVID-19. Measured with immunoSEQ multiplex PCR; TCRdb has only the in-frame clones, and not every one. The table lists about 200,000 clones, approximately 87% of them singletons, with 0.78% in the top ten. The sequencing sample was made of peripheral blood. These receptors originate from a woman between 65 and 79 years old with acute or convalescent COVID-19. Both conserved end residues are part of each CDR3. Each record gives: CDR3 protein, V gene, J gene.

CASSMPQGLHEKLFF	TRBV19	TRBJ1-4
CASSLPPRAGANVLTF	TRBV5-1	TRBJ2-6
CASSIRASGGAGETQYF	TRBV19	TRBJ2-5
CASSLSGGNQPQHF	TRBV27	TRBJ1-5
CASSSGQGRITGELFF	TRBV27	TRBJ2-2
CASSFSGFQPQHF	TRBV12-3/TRBV12-4	TRBJ1-5
CASSQGAGTSGGGETQYF	TRBV4-2	TRBJ2-5
CASSLGQAGNQPQHF	TRBV28	TRBJ1-5
CASTPTGLGSEAFF	TRBV2	TRBJ1-1
CASSSQKSSRSYEQYF	TRBV6-5	TRBJ2-7
CATGGGAGNQPQHF	TRBV24-1	TRBJ1-5
CASSSFTGTNEKLFF	TRBV7-6	TRBJ1-4
CASSLRTLILREFF	TRBV5-4	TRBJ2-1
CATSRQEVNYGYTF	TRBV15	TRBJ1-2
CASRWEGKNTEAFF	TRBV19	TRBJ1-1
CASSQDASGGVIYGEQFF	TRBV14	TRBJ2-1
CASSIPRALNQPQHF	TRBV19	TRBJ1-5
CASSEYGGRETQYF	TRBV6-1	TRBJ2-5
CAIGRQYNEQFF	TRBV10-3	TRBJ2-1
CASRPTGPEAFF	TRBV6-6	TRBJ1-1
CASSLVRGANVLTF	TRBV7-8	TRBJ2-6
CASSPPRLGAGTDTQYF	TRBV18	TRBJ2-3
CASSLQGGNTEAFF	TRBV7-3	TRBJ1-1
CASRRIRQGRSPLHF	TRBV11-2	TRBJ1-6
CASSLWTGPSNQPQHF	TRBV4-1	TRBJ1-5
CASRATGRNQPQHF	TRBV6-5	TRBJ1-5
CASSISSNEKLFF	TRBV7-2	TRBJ1-4
CASRAERRGNQPQHF	TRBV2	TRBJ1-5
CASSRQGASVYEQYF	TRBV2	TRBJ2-7
CSVGPPRNTEAFF	TRBV29-1	TRBJ1-1
CASSLARLAGGLDTQYF	TRBV5-1	TRBJ2-3
CASSPIDRGGTGELFF	TRBV5-4	TRBJ2-2
CASSPPDRGRMNTEAFF	TRBV18	TRBJ1-1
CASSLEPLAGGQHF	TRBV5-8	TRBJ1-5
CASSFSPGDNEQFF	TRBV7-2	TRBJ2-1
CASSRQTGVPNYGYTF	TRBV27	TRBJ1-2
CASSRQSSGLETQYF	TRBV5-8	TRBJ2-5
CASSPPMAHTDTQYF	TRBV3-1/TRBV3-2	TRBJ2-3
CASSRNTGAQETQYF	TRBV3-1/TRBV3-2	TRBJ2-5
CASRTGSEKLFF	TRBV19	TRBJ1-4
CASSSRRSFGTEAFF	TRBV7-6	TRBJ1-1
CASSGLASTDTQYF	TRBV2	TRBJ2-3
CASSYQLLASSYEQYF	TRBV6-2/TRBV6-3	TRBJ2-7
CASSPVRGAGHPSTQYF	TRBV7-2	TRBJ2-3
CASNGQGREAFF	TRBV25-1	TRBJ1-1
CASSPLVAGGGELFF	TRBV11-3	TRBJ2-2
CASSLQYQPQHF	TRBV28	TRBJ1-5
CASSLETGGGSPLHF	TRBV28	TRBJ1-6
CASSPEQGHGYTF	TRBV18	TRBJ1-2
CASSLATRTGGRGYTF	TRBV7-2	TRBJ1-2
CASSLRGGQGDGYTF	TRBV6-5	TRBJ1-2
CASSYDQAHPEAFF	TRBV6-6	TRBJ1-1
CASSLKSRTGPETQYF	TRBV5-4	TRBJ2-5
CATSRDRGAGQPQHF	TRBV15	TRBJ1-5
CASSPLRSSYEQYF	TRBV18	TRBJ2-7
CASSLGGSGVLERFF	TRBV28	TRBJ2-1
CASSQSGRADNEQFF	TRBV4-3	TRBJ2-1
CASSQTSGRDEQYF	TRBV4-1	TRBJ2-7
CASSTTTGYGYTF	TRBV5-1	TRBJ1-2
CASSLSLGSHTGELFF	TRBV28	TRBJ2-2